This TCR beta chain was sequenced during a study of blood T cell repertoires in COVID-19. Produced via immunoSEQ multiplex PCR; TCRdb's table is partial and in-frame only. The sample yields under 150,000 clones, roughly 82% seen once. The V and J ends lost 5 bases and 6 bases respectively, with 16 bases between them. The CDR3 runs 14 residues. Germline V gene sequence: CDR1 SEHNR, CDR2 FQNEAQ (reference sequence). Sequencing used peripheral blood. This sequence was found in a woman aged 40 to 50 with acute or convalescent COVID-19. J is TRBJ1-2 and V is TRBV7-9; D ambiguous. As DNA, the CDR3 is TGTGCCAGCAGCGAATGGGCGCCAGTGGATGGCTACACCTTC. It specifies CASSEWAPVDGYTF.